Below are 10 T cell receptor beta chains sequenced from a single sample in a study of blood T cells in healthy people across ages. A sample-barcoded 5' primer and a J-beta primer mix were used in a second PCR of about 7 to 12 cycles. TCRdb re-derived calls from the 5' RACE reads in MiXCR, one entry per CDR3 protein. The sample shows 750,000 to 850,000 distinct CDR3 sequences, roughly 25% of them seen only once. These data also formed part of another study, on T cells of mothers and their children.

Sequenced: blood. The receptor source for this set is a boy aged 5 to 17 in good health.

This clonotype was seen a handful of times. This chain joins TRBV20-1 and TRBJ2-1; D may correspond to TRBD1 or TRBD2 (7 bases each). CDR3 length: 14 amino acids. Looked up from germline, CDR1 is DFQATT and CDR2 is SNEGSKA (reference sequence). The germline V and J ends were trimmed by 5 bases and 3 bases, with 14 bases remaining between them. The CDR3 DNA is TGCAGTGCTGGCCCAGGGGGGGACTACAATGAGCAGTTCTTC. Translation: CSAGPGGDYNEQFF.

This chain uses TRBV4-3 with TRBJ2-6; D not certain. Trimming removed 0 bases from V and 1 base from J, with 10 bases in between. CDR1 LGHNA and CDR2 YSLEER come from the germline V gene. The CDR3 covers 17 residues. The CDR3 is CASSQDALLSGANVLTF. The DNA of the CDR3 is TGCGCCAGCAGCCAAGACGCACTACTTTCTGGGGCCAACGTCCTGACTTTC.

The CDR3 loop reads CASSPPSQSVGNIQYF. DNA of the CDR3: TGTGCCAGCTCACCACCGTCACAGTCGGTCGGGAACATTCAGTACTTC. The chain employs TRBV18 and TRBJ2-4; no reliable D call. Between the trimmed V and J ends, which lost 0 bases and 7 bases, there was a span of 16 bases. The CDR3 runs 16 residues. Germline V gene sequence: CDR1 KGHSH, CDR2 LQKENI.

The genes are TRBV3-1 and TRBJ2-1, with D possibly called TRBD1 or TRBD2 (6 bases each). V dropped 2 bases and J dropped 4 bases, with 12 bases sitting between them. The CDR3 has 15 residues. Germline lookup yields CDR1 LGHDT and CDR2 YNNKEL (reference sequence). As DNA, the CDR3 is TGTGCCAGCAGCCAACCGGGGGCTATGTACAATGAGCAGTTCTTC. As protein: CASSQPGAMYNEQFF.

The chain has TRBV7-2 and TRBJ1-1; D is ambiguous. The V end was cut by 4 bases, the J end by 0 bases, with 15 bases between. Germline V gene data show CDR1 as SGHTA and CDR2 as FQGNSA. The CDR3 runs 16 residues. For the CDR3, the DNA is TGTGCCAGCAGCTCGGAGGACCCTATTATGAACACTGAAGCTTTCTTT. Residues: CASSSEDPIMNTEAFF.

This clonotype was observed a few times. This chain joins TRBV7-2 and TRBJ2-7, with D possibly being TRBD1 or TRBD2 (5 bases each). V lost 5 bases and J 6 bases, leaving 11 bases between the germline ends. CDR3 length: 12 amino acids. Germline CDR1 is SGHTA and CDR2 is FQGNSA. The CDR3, as DNA: TGTGCCAGCAGCCTGGGACGTCGCGAGCAGTACTTC. This sequence encodes CASSLGRREQYF.

The gene calls are TRBV20-1 and TRBJ2-1; no clear D gene. This CDR3 contains 15 residues. Per germline, CDR1 DFQATT and CDR2 SNEGSKA (reference sequence). The V end lost 0 bases, the J end lost 2 bases, and 11 bases lay between the germline ends. The CDR3 sequence: CSARDPASTYNEQFF. CDR3 DNA sequence: TGCAGTGCTAGAGATCCGGCCTCTACCTACAATGAGCAGTTCTTC.

This clonotype showed up just a few times. The chain combines TRBV4-1 with TRBJ2-1; 7 bases are shared with TRBD2. This CDR3 region has 16 residues. Trimming at V came to 4 bases and at J to 0 bases, leaving 6 bases not matched to a gene. Germline V gives CDR1 MGHRA, CDR2 YSYEKL. CDR3 nucleotides: TGCGCCAGCAGCCCCTACGGGGGGAGCTCCTACAATGAGCAGTTCTTC. This sequence encodes CASSPYGGSSYNEQFF.

The rearrangement uses TRBV20-1 and TRBJ2-5, with TRBD2 as a possible D gene (5 bases). The J call may be incorrect, as the DNA end agrees better with TRBJ2-7. Germline CDR1 reads DFQATT; CDR2 reads SNEGSKA (reference sequence). The CDR3 has 12 residues. The DNA of the CDR3 is TGCAGTGCCGGACTCCCCGGAGACGAGCAGTACTTC. The encoded protein is CSAGLPGDEQYF.

The chain is built from TRBV11-2 and TRBJ2-1; 9 bases are shared with TRBD2. The CDR3 extends over 16 amino acids. Germline-derived CDR1 and CDR2 are SGHAT and FQNNGV. The V gene end was trimmed by 4 bases and the J gene end by 3 bases; junction bases not matched to a gene: 7. CDR3 nucleotide sequence: TGTGCCAGCAGCTCGGGACTAGCCTCTTTCTACAATGAGCAGTTCTTC. Protein sequence: CASSSGLASFYNEQFF.